This TCR beta chain is drawn from a study of blood T cell repertoires in COVID-19. Measured with immunoSEQ multiplex PCR; TCRdb has only the in-frame clones, and not every one. This repertoire shows approximately 100,000 clones, about 88% found once; its top ten account for roughly 17%. Sequencing was performed on peripheral blood. The source is a woman aged 55-69 years with acute or convalescent COVID-19.

CDR3 in DNA: TGTGCCAGCAGCTTGGGACAGGCTTACACTGAAGCTTTCTTT. It encodes CASSLGQAYTEAFF. The chain is built from TRBV7-2 and TRBJ1-1, with 8 bases lining up with TRBD1. The CDR3 spans 14 residues. The germline gives CDR1 SGHTA, CDR2 FQGNSA. J lost 3 bases, V lost 3 bases, and 3 bases had no gene match.